The sequence of this T cell receptor (beta chain) was determined in a study of T-cell memory formation after mild COVID-19. At least ten counts were recorded for this clonotype. Its cognate antigen is unknown. One end of the junction is discordant with germline, which a read error may explain. Overall study findings and caveats: Clones that contracted from day 15 to 85 had balanced CD4/CD8; later expanders were CD4+ biased.

CDR1 is SGHTA and CDR2 is FQGNSA in the germline V gene. This CDR3 region has 13 residues. Each CDR3 protein is one row after TCRdb ran MiXCR on the 5' RACE reads. The top ten hold 22% of the sample, which has about 350,000 distinct CDR3 sequences, around 13% seen once. The sequencing sample was made of PBMCs or a T cell subset sorted from them (not recorded which). The TCR comes from a man younger than 30 who had mild COVID-19 (a few samples of this study predate the infection). Cell type and time point are not known. This rearrangement joins TRBV7-2 to TRBJ2-7; weak D call: TRBD1 (6 bases). The CDR3: CASSLQGTYEQYF. The CDR3 nucleotides are TGCGCCAGCAGCTTACAGGGTACATACGAGCAGTACTTC. Complete variable domain (other parts from reference TRBV7-2 and TRBJ2-7): GAGVSQSPSNKVTEKGKDVELRCDPISGHTALYWYRQSLGQGLEFLIYFQGNSAPDKSGLPSDRFSAERTGGSVSTLTIQRTQQEDSAVYLCASSLQGTYEQYFGPGTRLTVT.